This TCR beta chain was recorded in a study of cytotoxic CD8 clonotypes in ibrutinib-treated CLL. PBMCs were cryopreserved, and 1.5 to 2.5 micrograms of genomic DNA from them went into TCR beta libraries. V was cut by 7 bases and J by 9 bases, with 18 bases left in between. This CDR3 comprises 13 residues. Germline V gene sequence: CDR1 SGHDT, CDR2 YYEEEE. Study conclusions and caveats: Progressing and sustained-remission patients had different sampling times.

With respect to this clone: Antigen specificity is unknown.

Profiling relied on immunoSEQ multiplex PCR, and the TCRdb table lists in-frame clones only, not all of them. Among tens of thousands of clones listed, roughly 69% were seen once. The material sequenced was PBMCs, taken after 24 months of ibrutinib treatment. This chain links TRBV5-6 with TRBJ2-3; D possibly corresponds to TRBD2 (5 bases). This sequence originates from a human donor with chronic lymphocytic leukemia. The CDR3, as DNA: TGTGCCAGCTCCTACGCGCAGACTACAACGCAGTATTTT. Translation: CASSYAQTTTQYF.